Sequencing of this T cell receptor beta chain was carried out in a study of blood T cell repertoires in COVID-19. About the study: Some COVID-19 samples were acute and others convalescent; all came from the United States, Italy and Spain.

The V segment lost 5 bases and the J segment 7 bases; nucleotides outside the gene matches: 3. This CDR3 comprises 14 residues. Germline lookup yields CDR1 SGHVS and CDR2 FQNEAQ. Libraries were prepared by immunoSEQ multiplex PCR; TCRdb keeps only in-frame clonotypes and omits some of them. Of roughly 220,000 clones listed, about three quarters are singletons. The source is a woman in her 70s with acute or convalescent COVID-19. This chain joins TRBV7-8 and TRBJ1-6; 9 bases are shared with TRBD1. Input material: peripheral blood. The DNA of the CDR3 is TGTGCCAGCAGCAACAGGGGGCAGAATTCACCCCTCCACTTT. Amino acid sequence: CASSNRGQNSPLHF.